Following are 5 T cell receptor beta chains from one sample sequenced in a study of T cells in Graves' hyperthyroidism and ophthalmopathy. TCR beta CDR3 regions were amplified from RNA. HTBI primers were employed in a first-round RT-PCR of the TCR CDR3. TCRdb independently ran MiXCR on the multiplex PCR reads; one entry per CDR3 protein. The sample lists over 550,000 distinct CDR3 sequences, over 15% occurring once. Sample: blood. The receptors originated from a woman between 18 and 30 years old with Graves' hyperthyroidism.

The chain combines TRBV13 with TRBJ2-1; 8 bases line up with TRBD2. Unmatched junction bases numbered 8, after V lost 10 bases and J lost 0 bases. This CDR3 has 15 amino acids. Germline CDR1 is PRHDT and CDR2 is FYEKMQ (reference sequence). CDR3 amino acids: CATDTGTSSYNEQFF. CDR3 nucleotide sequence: TGTGCCACCGATACCGGGACTAGCTCCTACAATGAGCAGTTCTTC. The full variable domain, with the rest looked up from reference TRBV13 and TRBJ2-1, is AAGVIQSPRHLIKEKRETATLKCYPIPRHDTVYWYQQGPGQDPQFLISFYEKMQSDKGSIPDRFSAQQFSDYHSELNMSSLELGDSALYFCATDTGTSSYNEQFFGPGTRLTVL.

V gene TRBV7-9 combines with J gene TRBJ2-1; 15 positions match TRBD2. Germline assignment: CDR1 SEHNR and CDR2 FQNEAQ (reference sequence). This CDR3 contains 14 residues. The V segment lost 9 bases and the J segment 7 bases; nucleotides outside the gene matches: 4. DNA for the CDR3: TGTGCCAGACGGACTAGCGGGGGGGCGAATGAGCAGTTCTTC. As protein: CARRTSGGANEQFF.

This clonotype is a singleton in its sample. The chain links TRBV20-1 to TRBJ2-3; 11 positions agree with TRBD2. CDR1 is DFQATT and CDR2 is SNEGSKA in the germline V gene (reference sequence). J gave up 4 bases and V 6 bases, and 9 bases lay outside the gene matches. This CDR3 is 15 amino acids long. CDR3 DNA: TGCAGTGCCGCCCCACTAGCGGGAGCGGCAGATACGCAGTATTTT. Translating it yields CSAAPLAGAADTQYF.

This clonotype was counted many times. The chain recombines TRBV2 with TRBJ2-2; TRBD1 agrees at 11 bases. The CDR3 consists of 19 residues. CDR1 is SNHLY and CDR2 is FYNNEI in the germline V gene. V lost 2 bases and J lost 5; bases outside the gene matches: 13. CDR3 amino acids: CASSERTGGGMWRTGELFF. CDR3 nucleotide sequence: TGTGCCAGCAGTGAAAGGACAGGGGGCGGTATGTGGAGGACCGGGGAGCTGTTTTTT.

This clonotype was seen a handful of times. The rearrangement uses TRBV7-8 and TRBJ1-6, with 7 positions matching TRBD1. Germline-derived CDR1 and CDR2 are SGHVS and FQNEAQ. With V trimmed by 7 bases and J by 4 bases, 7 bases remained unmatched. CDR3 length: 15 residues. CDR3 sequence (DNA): TGTGCCAGCACCTCGGAGGGGGCTTATAATTCACCCCTCCACTTT. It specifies CASTSEGAYNSPLHF.